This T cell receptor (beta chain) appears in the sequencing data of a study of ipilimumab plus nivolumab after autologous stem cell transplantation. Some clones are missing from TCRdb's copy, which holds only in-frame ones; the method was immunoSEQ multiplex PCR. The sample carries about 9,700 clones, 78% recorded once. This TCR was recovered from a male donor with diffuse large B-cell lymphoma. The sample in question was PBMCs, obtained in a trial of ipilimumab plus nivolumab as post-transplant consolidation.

The CDR3: CASSVGLSGWELFF. The CDR3 DNA reads TGTGCCAGCAGCGTAGGACTCTCGGGGTGGGAGCTGTTTTTT. This chain links TRBV9 with TRBJ2-2, with D possibly being TRBD2 (5 bases). V was clipped by 0 bases and J by 9 bases, with 12 bases between them. Germline CDR1 is SGDLS and CDR2 is YYNGEE. This CDR3 region has 14 residues.